This T cell receptor beta chain comes out of a study of T cell repertoires in cytomegalovirus infection. The study, taken as a whole, reports: The ex vivo response was dominated by HLA-C-restricted CMV-specific TCR beta clonotypes. Cumulated frequencies of public TCR beta families served to identify carriers of CMV plus the relevant HLA.

Germline-derived CDR1 and CDR2 are MNHEY and SVGAGI. CDR3 length equals 15 residues. Between the trimmed V and J ends, which lost 8 bases and 6 bases, there was a span of 19 bases. This clonotype was counted once. Its specificity is unknown. TCRdb re-analysed the reads in MiXCR, keeping a single row per CDR3 protein. The table lists approximately 74,000 distinct CDR3 sequences, roughly 40% of them singletons. This sequence originates from a human donor in good health (CMV status not recorded). Some clones in this sample may be carry-over from other donors' samples. This specimen consisted of CD8+ T cells from cultured PBMCs, obtained from culture after CMV antigen stimulation. The V gene is TRBV6-5, the J gene TRBJ2-2; D might be TRBD2 (7 bases). The DNA for the CDR3 is TGTGCCAGCCGGGCCTTTAGGGGGGGCGCCGGGGAGCTGTTTTTT. Translation: CASRAFRGGAGELFF.